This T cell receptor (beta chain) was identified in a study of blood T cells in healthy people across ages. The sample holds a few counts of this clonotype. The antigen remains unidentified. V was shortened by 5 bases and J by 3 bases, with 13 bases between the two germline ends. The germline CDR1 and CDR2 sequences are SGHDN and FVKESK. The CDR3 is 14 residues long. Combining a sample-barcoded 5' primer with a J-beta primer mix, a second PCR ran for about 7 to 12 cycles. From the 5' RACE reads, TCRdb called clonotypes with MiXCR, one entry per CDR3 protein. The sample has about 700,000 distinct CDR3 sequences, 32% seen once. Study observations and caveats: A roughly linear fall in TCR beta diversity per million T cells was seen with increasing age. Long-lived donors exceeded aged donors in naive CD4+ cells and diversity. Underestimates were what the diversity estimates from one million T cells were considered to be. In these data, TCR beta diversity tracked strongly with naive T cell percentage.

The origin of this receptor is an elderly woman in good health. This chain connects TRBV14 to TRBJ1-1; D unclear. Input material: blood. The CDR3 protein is CASSSRPGDTEAFF. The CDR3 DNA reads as TGTGCCAGCAGCTCACGGCCGGGAGACACTGAAGCTTTCTTT.